This T cell receptor beta chain was profiled in a study of blood T cell repertoires in COVID-19. As for the study in general: There were acute and convalescent COVID-19 samples, and they came from the United States, Italy and Spain. From T cells, B-cell-depleted T cells, or PBMCs came the material, which was cDNA or gDNA.

This clone was seen a single time. In the study's own analysis: By means of reference gene primer amplification, nucleated cell counts were estimated. The table came from immunoSEQ multiplex PCR; TCRdb's copy has only in-frame clones and leaves some out. D and trimming come from the DNA, and the V and J calls and clone size come from that table. The sample yields about 220,000 clones, 80% to 85% seen once. Germline loops: CDR1 SGDLS, CDR2 YYNGEE. This CDR3 region has 18 residues. After removal of 0 bases from V and 5 bases from J, the junction contained 14 bases not matched to a gene. During active infection, Seattle patients enrolled and were then monitored through disease.

The sample consisted of peripheral blood. The chain combines TRBV9 with TRBJ2-5; the match to TRBD2 covers 9 bases. The sequence came from a woman aged 70-85 years with COVID-19, enrolled during active disease. The CDR3 loop is CASSVGAGGSLIPETQYF. The CDR3 nucleotides read TGTGCCAGCAGCGTAGGGGCGGGAGGGTCGTTAATTCCTGAGACCCAGTACTTC.